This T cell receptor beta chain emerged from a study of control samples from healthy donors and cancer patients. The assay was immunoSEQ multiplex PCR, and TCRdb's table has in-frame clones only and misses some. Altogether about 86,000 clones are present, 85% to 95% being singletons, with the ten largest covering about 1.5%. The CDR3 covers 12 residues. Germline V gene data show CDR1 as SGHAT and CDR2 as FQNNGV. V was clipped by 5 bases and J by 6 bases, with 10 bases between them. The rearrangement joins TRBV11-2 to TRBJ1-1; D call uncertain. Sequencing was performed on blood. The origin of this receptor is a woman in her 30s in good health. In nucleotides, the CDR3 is TGTGCCAGCAGCCGAGAAGGCTCTGAAGCTTTCTTT. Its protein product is CASSREGSEAFF. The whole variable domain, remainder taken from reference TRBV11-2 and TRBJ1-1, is EAGVAQSPRYKIIEKRQSVAFWCNPISGHATLYWYQQILGQGPKLLIQFQNNGVVDDSQLPKDRFSAERLKGVDSTLKIQPAKLEDSAVYLCASSREGSEAFFGQGTRLTVV.